Listed below are T cell receptor beta chains from one sample, sequenced in a study of Graves' ophthalmopathy and Graves' hyperthyroidism. A single record per CDR3 protein comes from TCRdb applying MiXCR to the multiplex PCR reads. The sample holds about 740,000 distinct CDR3 sequences; roughly 40% are singletons and the top ten take less than 55%. Sequencing was carried out using peripheral blood. The receptors come from an adult man with Graves' ophthalmopathy. CDR3s include the opening cysteine and the closing phenylalanine or tryptophan. D genes are given only for firm matches. For some rows the clone size is stated as once, few or many, or as a class when expanded; others skip it.

j_call: TRBJ2-6; v_call: TRBV5-4; d_call: NA; clone_size: few; cdr3_nt: TGTGCCAGCAGCTTGATAAGGGGCTCTGGGGCCAACGTCCTGACTTTC; cdr3_aa: CASSLIRGSGANVLTF
j_call: TRBJ1-5; v_call: TRBV15; d_call: NA; clone_size: NA; cdr3_nt: TGTGCCACCAGCAGAGGAGGGGTCACAGGCCAAGAGACCCAGCATTTT; cdr3_aa: CATSRGGVTGQETQHF
j_call: TRBJ1-5; v_call: TRBV29-1; d_call: NA; clone_size: NA; cdr3_nt: TGCAGCGTTGAAGGTGGTCGGGCAGATCAAGAGACCCAGCATTTT; cdr3_aa: CSVEGGRADQETQHF
j_call: TRBJ1-2; v_call: TRBV7-3; d_call: NA; clone_size: NA; cdr3_nt: TGTGCCAGCAGCTTAACATCCGTCGGGGGCGGTTATGGCTACACCTTC; cdr3_aa: CASSLTSVGGGYGYTF
j_call: TRBJ2-2; v_call: TRBV20-1; d_call: NA; clone_size: NA; cdr3_nt: TGCAGTGCTAGAGGACCTAAAAACACCGGGGAGCTGTTTTTT; cdr3_aa: CSARGPKNTGELFF
j_call: TRBJ2-3; v_call: TRBV20-1; d_call: TRBD2; clone_size: NA; cdr3_nt: TGCAGTGCTAGTCGTGGGGGGGTCACTAGCACAGATACGCAGTATTTT; cdr3_aa: CSASRGGVTSTDTQYF
j_call: TRBJ1-2; v_call: TRBV10-3; d_call: TRBD1; clone_size: NA; cdr3_nt: TGTGCCAGCAGCCTTGACAGGGTATCAGGGGGCTACACCTTC; cdr3_aa: CASSLDRVSGGYTF
j_call: TRBJ1-2; v_call: TRBV7-9; d_call: TRBD1; clone_size: many; cdr3_nt: TGTGCCAGCAGCACTCGAGGGGGCATAGGTGGCTACACCTTC; cdr3_aa: CASSTRGGIGGYTF
j_call: TRBJ2-7; v_call: TRBV7-2; d_call: NA; clone_size: few; cdr3_nt: TGTGCCAGCAGCCAATCAACTAAGGACGAGCAGTACTTC; cdr3_aa: CASSQSTKDEQYF
j_call: TRBJ2-2; v_call: TRBV19; d_call: NA; clone_size: NA; cdr3_nt: TGTGCCAGTAGCCGCTGGGCGGGAAGTAACACCGGGGAGCTGTTTTTT; cdr3_aa: CASSRWAGSNTGELFF
j_call: TRBJ2-7; v_call: TRBV7-9; d_call: TRBD1; clone_size: NA; cdr3_nt: TGTGCCAGCAGACTTCAGGGGGCGCGTGGCGAGCAGTACTTC; cdr3_aa: CASRLQGARGEQYF
j_call: TRBJ2-5; v_call: TRBV7-2; d_call: TRBD2; clone_size: NA; cdr3_nt: TGTGCCGGGAGCCCCACGGGGCGGGGGAGCAAACCCAAAGAGACCCAGTACTTC; cdr3_aa: CAGSPTGRGSKPKETQYF
j_call: TRBJ2-6; v_call: TRBV29-1; d_call: NA; clone_size: NA; cdr3_nt: TGCAGCGTCCAGGGGGCCAACGTCCTGACTTTC; cdr3_aa: CSVQGANVLTF
j_call: TRBJ2-5; v_call: TRBV29-1; d_call: NA; clone_size: NA; cdr3_nt: TGCAGCGTCTGGGGGACCCAGTACTTC; cdr3_aa: CSVWGTQYF
j_call: TRBJ2-7; v_call: TRBV20-1; d_call: TRBD1; clone_size: NA; cdr3_nt: TGCAGTGCTGGGGGTAATTCCGGGACAGGGGGCTACGAGCAGTACTTC; cdr3_aa: CSAGGNSGTGGYEQYF
j_call: TRBJ1-6; v_call: TRBV7-9; d_call: TRBD1; clone_size: few; cdr3_nt: TGTGCCAGCAGCCGACGGGAGCCGGGACAGGGCGTTTTTTCACCCCTCCACTTT; cdr3_aa: CASSRREPGQGVFSPLHF
j_call: TRBJ2-1; v_call: TRBV15; d_call: NA; clone_size: once; cdr3_nt: TGTGCCAGCAGTGCTCGAAATGAGCAGTTCTTC; cdr3_aa: CASSARNEQFF
j_call: TRBJ2-5; v_call: TRBV24-1; d_call: NA; clone_size: once; cdr3_nt: TGTGCCACCAGTGAAGGCGGGGGCAGGGGGGAGACCCAGTACTTC; cdr3_aa: CATSEGGGRGETQYF
j_call: TRBJ1-3; v_call: TRBV9; d_call: NA; clone_size: once; cdr3_nt: TGTGCCAGCAGCATTGGGGTAGGAGGTGGAAACACCATATATTTT; cdr3_aa: CASSIGVGGGNTIYF
j_call: TRBJ2-7; v_call: TRBV7-9; d_call: TRBD2; clone_size: few; cdr3_nt: TGTGCCAGCAGCTTGGCGGCGGGGGGGCAATCCGAGCAGTACTTC; cdr3_aa: CASSLAAGGQSEQYF
j_call: TRBJ1-1; v_call: TRBV24-1; d_call: NA; clone_size: NA; cdr3_nt: TGTGCCACCAGTACCCCCCCGAGGGAACTGAACACTGAAGCTTTCTTT; cdr3_aa: CATSTPPRELNTEAFF
j_call: TRBJ2-7; v_call: TRBV7-9; d_call: TRBD1; clone_size: many; cdr3_nt: TGTGCCAGCAGCTTAGGCCGGGACAGCTTCTACGAGCAGTACTTC; cdr3_aa: CASSLGRDSFYEQYF
j_call: TRBJ2-7; v_call: TRBV7-8; d_call: NA; clone_size: few; cdr3_nt: TGTGCCAGCAGCTTAGCTCTAATCGGGGGACCCCCCCGCGAGCAGTACTTC; cdr3_aa: CASSLALIGGPPREQYF
j_call: TRBJ1-2; v_call: TRBV29-1; d_call: NA; clone_size: NA; cdr3_nt: TGCAGCGTTGAAGATACCCGAATTAGTAACTATGGCTACACCTTC; cdr3_aa: CSVEDTRISNYGYTF
j_call: TRBJ2-7; v_call: TRBV13; d_call: NA; clone_size: NA; cdr3_nt: TGTGCCAGCAGCTTAAGCCACGCGACGTACTACGAGCAGTACTTC; cdr3_aa: CASSLSHATYYEQYF
j_call: TRBJ1-5; v_call: TRBV24-1; d_call: NA; clone_size: many; cdr3_nt: TGTGCCAGCAGTATGTCAGGGGCGGGTCAGCCCCAGCATTTT; cdr3_aa: CASSMSGAGQPQHF
j_call: TRBJ1-1; v_call: TRBV25-1; d_call: NA; clone_size: NA; cdr3_nt: TGTGCCAGCAGTTTATGGGTTAGACCGGAATTCACTGAAGCTTTCTTT; cdr3_aa: CASSLWVRPEFTEAFF
j_call: TRBJ2-3; v_call: TRBV10-3; d_call: TRBD2; clone_size: NA; cdr3_nt: TGTGCCAGCGGAAGACTAGCGGGGAGAGATACGCAGTATTTT; cdr3_aa: CASGRLAGRDTQYF
j_call: TRBJ1-2; v_call: TRBV11-2; d_call: TRBD1; clone_size: NA; cdr3_nt: TGTGCCAGCAGCTTAGGACAGGGATCGCATGGCTACACCTTC; cdr3_aa: CASSLGQGSHGYTF
j_call: TRBJ1-5; v_call: TRBV12-5; d_call: NA; clone_size: NA; cdr3_nt: TGTGCTAGTGGTTTGGTAGATCAGCCCCAGCATTTT; cdr3_aa: CASGLVDQPQHF
j_call: TRBJ2-7; v_call: TRBV20-1; d_call: NA; clone_size: NA; cdr3_nt: TGCAGTGCTAGAGATCTGAGGCAGGGGATCTACGAGCAGTACTTC; cdr3_aa: CSARDLRQGIYEQYF
j_call: TRBJ2-5; v_call: TRBV7-2; d_call: TRBD1; clone_size: NA; cdr3_nt: TGTGCCAGCAGCCCTCAGGGGGTCCCTGAGACCCAGTACTTC; cdr3_aa: CASSPQGVPETQYF
j_call: TRBJ2-5; v_call: TRBV7-9; d_call: NA; clone_size: NA; cdr3_nt: TGTGCCAGCAGCTTAGGGGCGGGCGGGCGCGTGACCCAGTACTTC; cdr3_aa: CASSLGAGGRVTQYF
j_call: TRBJ1-5; v_call: TRBV2; d_call: NA; clone_size: many; cdr3_nt: TGTGCCAGCAGCGGACAGTCCCTGAATCAGCCCCAGCATTTT; cdr3_aa: CASSGQSLNQPQHF
j_call: TRBJ1-6; v_call: TRBV6-5; d_call: NA; clone_size: many; cdr3_nt: TGTGCCAGCAGTTTCGTCGGGGGTTCCAATTCACCCCTCCACTTT; cdr3_aa: CASSFVGGSNSPLHF
j_call: TRBJ1-1; v_call: TRBV6-1; d_call: NA; clone_size: NA; cdr3_nt: TGTGCCAGCAGCCGAACGACAGGAATGAACACTGAAGCTTTCTTT; cdr3_aa: CASSRTTGMNTEAFF
j_call: TRBJ1-6; v_call: TRBV9; d_call: NA; clone_size: NA; cdr3_nt: TGTGCCAGCAGTTACGCGGACGGGGGATTCGATTCACCCCTCCACTTT; cdr3_aa: CASSYADGGFDSPLHF
j_call: TRBJ2-5; v_call: TRBV9; d_call: TRBD2; clone_size: NA; cdr3_nt: TGTGCCAGCAGCGTAGGGCTAGCGGGGGGGGGTAGTATTGGTCAAGAGACCCAGTACTTC; cdr3_aa: CASSVGLAGGGSIGQETQYF
j_call: TRBJ2-7; v_call: TRBV15; d_call: NA; clone_size: few; cdr3_nt: TGTGCCACCAGCAGAGAGGCTGACTCCTACGAGCAGTACTTC; cdr3_aa: CATSREADSYEQYF
j_call: TRBJ2-7; v_call: TRBV9; d_call: TRBD2; clone_size: NA; cdr3_nt: TGTGCCAGCAGTCATAGCGGGGAGGCCTCCTACGAGCAGTACTTC; cdr3_aa: CASSHSGEASYEQYF
j_call: TRBJ2-5; v_call: TRBV7-9; d_call: TRBD1; clone_size: few; cdr3_nt: TGTGCCAGCAGCTTCGGTTGGGACAGGGATGAAGAGGAGACCCAGTACTTC; cdr3_aa: CASSFGWDRDEEETQYF
j_call: TRBJ2-5; v_call: TRBV6-5; d_call: NA; clone_size: few; cdr3_nt: TGTGCCAGCAGTTACGAGGGGGAGGAAGAGACCCAGTACTTC; cdr3_aa: CASSYEGEEETQYF
j_call: TRBJ1-2; v_call: TRBV24-1; d_call: TRBD1; clone_size: many; cdr3_nt: TGTGCCACCAGTCGGACAGGGGACCATGGCTACACCTTC; cdr3_aa: CATSRTGDHGYTF
j_call: TRBJ1-4; v_call: TRBV19; d_call: NA; clone_size: NA; cdr3_nt: TGTGCCAGTAAAGTAGGGGTCACCGCAACTAATGAAAAACTGTTTTTT; cdr3_aa: CASKVGVTATNEKLFF
j_call: TRBJ1-1; v_call: TRBV11-2; d_call: NA; clone_size: few; cdr3_nt: TGTGCCAGCAGCAAAGGGGGGTTGTGGGGGAAGAACACTGAAGCTTTCTTT; cdr3_aa: CASSKGGLWGKNTEAFF
j_call: TRBJ2-2; v_call: TRBV10-3; d_call: NA; clone_size: many; cdr3_nt: TGTGCCATCAGGCCGCAGGGCGCTAACACCGGGGAGCTGTTTTTT; cdr3_aa: CAIRPQGANTGELFF
j_call: TRBJ2-7; v_call: TRBV10-2; d_call: NA; clone_size: NA; cdr3_nt: TGTGCCAGCAGTGAGGCGGGACAAGATTACGAGCAGTACTTC; cdr3_aa: CASSEAGQDYEQYF